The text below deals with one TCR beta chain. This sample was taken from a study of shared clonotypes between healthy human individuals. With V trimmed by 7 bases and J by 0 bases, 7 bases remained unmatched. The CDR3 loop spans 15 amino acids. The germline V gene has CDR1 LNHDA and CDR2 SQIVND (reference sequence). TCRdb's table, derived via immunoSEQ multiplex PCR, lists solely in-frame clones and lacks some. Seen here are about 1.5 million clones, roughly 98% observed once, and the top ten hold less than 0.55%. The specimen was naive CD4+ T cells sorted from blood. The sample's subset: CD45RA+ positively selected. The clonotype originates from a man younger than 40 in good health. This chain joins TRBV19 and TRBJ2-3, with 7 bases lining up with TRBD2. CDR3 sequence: CASNPRGVSTDTQYF. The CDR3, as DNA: TGTGCCAGTAACCCCCGGGGGGTTAGCACAGATACGCAGTATTTT.